This T cell receptor beta chain was identified during a study of control samples from healthy donors and cancer patients. The table came from immunoSEQ multiplex PCR; TCRdb's copy has only in-frame clones and leaves some out. The sample carries approximately 100,000 clones, around 80% recorded once. Germline V gene lookup returns CDR1 SQVTM and CDR2 ANQGSEA. Trimming cost V 7 bases and J 0 bases, with 19 bases left between them. The CDR3 runs to 16 residues. The sequence came from a man aged 55 to 70 in good health. This chain connects TRBV29-1 to TRBJ2-1; D is possibly TRBD2 (5 bases). The sample consisted of blood. CDR3 in amino acids: CSASVRVPNSYNEQFF. The CDR3, as DNA: TGCAGCGCCTCTGTGAGGGTACCAAACTCCTACAATGAGCAGTTCTTC.